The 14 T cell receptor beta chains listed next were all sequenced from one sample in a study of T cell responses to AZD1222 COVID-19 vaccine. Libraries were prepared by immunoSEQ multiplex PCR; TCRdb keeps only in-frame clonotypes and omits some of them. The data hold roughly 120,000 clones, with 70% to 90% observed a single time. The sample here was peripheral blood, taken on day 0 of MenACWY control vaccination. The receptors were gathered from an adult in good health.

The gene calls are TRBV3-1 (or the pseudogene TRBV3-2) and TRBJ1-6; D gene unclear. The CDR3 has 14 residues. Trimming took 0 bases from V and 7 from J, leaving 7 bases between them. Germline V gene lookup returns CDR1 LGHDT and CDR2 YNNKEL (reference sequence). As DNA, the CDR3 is TGTGCCAGCAGCCAAGATTTAAGGAATTCACCCCTCCACTTT. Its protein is CASSQDLRNSPLHF.

Here the CDR3 reads CASSSWGQITDTQYF. CDR3 nucleotides: TGTGCCAGCAGCTCTTGGGGACAGATAACAGATACGCAGTATTTT. This rearrangement joins TRBV7-3 to TRBJ2-3; 7 positions agree with TRBD1. CDR3 length: 15 residues. V shed 4 bases, J shed 3 bases, and the junction held 7 bases outside the gene matches. From germline, CDR1 is SGHTA and CDR2 FQGTGA.

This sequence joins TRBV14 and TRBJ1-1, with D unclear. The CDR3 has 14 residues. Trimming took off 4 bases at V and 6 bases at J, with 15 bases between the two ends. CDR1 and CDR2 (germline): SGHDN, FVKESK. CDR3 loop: CASSLGGIRAEAFF. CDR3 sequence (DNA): TGTGCCAGCAGCCTTGGCGGGATAAGGGCTGAAGCTTTCTTT.

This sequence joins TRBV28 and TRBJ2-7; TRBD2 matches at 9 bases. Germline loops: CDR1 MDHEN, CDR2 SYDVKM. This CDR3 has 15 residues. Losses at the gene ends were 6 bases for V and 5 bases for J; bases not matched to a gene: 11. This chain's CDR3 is CASRLHAGGRNEQYF. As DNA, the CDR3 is TGTGCCAGCAGACTACACGCGGGGGGGCGTAACGAGCAGTACTTC.

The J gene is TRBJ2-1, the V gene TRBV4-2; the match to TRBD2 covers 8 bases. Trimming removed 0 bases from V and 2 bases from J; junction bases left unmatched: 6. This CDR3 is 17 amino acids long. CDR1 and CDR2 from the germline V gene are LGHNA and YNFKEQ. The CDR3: CASSQDSGVGAYNEQFF. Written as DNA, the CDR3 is TGTGCCAGCAGCCAAGATAGCGGGGTAGGGGCCTACAATGAGCAGTTCTTC.

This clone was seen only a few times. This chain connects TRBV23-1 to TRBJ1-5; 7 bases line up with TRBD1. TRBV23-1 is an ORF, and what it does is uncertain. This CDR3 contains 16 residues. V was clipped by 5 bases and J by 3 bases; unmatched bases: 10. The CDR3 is CASSDAGGASNQPQHF. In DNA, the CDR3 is TGCGCCAGCAGTGACGCAGGGGGGGCTTCCAATCAGCCCCAGCATTTT.

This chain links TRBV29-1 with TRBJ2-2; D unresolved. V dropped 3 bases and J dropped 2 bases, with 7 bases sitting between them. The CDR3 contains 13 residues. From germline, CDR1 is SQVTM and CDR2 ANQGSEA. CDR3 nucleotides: TGCAGCGTTGAGAACCTAAACACCGGGGAGCTGTTTTTT. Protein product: CSVENLNTGELFF.

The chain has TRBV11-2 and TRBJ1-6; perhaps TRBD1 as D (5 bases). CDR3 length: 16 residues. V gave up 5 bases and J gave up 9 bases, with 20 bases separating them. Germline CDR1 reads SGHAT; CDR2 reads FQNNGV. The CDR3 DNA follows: TGTGCCAGCAGCCTTCGGGAGGGCAGGGATGGTTCACCCCTCCACTTT. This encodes CASSLREGRDGSPLHF.

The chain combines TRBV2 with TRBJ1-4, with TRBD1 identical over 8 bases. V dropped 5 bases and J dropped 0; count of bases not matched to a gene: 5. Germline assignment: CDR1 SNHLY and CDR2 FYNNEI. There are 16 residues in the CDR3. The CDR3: CASSTPGQATNEKLFF. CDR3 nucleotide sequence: TGTGCCAGCAGTACACCGGGACAGGCAACTAATGAAAAACTGTTTTTT.

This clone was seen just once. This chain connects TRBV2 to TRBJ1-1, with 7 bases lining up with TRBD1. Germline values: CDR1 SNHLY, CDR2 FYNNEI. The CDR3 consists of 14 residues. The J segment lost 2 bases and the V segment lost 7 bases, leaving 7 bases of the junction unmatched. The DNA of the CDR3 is TGTGCCAGCACAAAAGGGGGCTTTAACACTGAAGCTTTCTTT. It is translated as CASTKGGFNTEAFF.

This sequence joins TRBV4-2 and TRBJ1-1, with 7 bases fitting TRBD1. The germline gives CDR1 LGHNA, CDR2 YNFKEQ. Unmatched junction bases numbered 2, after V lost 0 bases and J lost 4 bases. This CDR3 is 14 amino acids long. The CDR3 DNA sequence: TGTGCCAGCAGCCAAGATGACAGGGCCACTGAAGCTTTCTTT. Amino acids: CASSQDDRATEAFF.

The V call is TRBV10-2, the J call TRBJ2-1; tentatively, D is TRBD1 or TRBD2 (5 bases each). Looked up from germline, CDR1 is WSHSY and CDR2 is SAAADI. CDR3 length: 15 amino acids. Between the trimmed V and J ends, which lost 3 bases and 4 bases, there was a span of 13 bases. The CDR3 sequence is CASSDPGTVYNEQFF. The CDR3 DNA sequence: TGCGCCAGCAGTGATCCCGGGACCGTGTACAATGAGCAGTTCTTC.

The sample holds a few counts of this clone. The CDR3 is CASSLSGGAKTQYF. The DNA for the CDR3 is TGTGCCAGCAGCTTAAGTGGGGGGGCGAAGACCCAGTACTTC. The J gene is TRBJ2-5, the V gene TRBV7-2; possibly TRBD2 for D (7 bases). Looked up from germline, CDR1 is SGHTA and CDR2 is FQGNSA. Trimming cost V 2 bases and J 6 bases, with 13 bases left between them. The length of the CDR3 is 14 residues.

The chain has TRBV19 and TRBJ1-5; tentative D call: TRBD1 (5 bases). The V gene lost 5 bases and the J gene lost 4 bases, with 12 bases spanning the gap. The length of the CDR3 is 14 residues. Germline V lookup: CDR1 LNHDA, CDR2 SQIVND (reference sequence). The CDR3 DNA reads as TGTGCCAGTAGTCCAGGGATGGTGAATCAGCCCCAGCATTTT. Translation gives CASSPGMVNQPQHF.